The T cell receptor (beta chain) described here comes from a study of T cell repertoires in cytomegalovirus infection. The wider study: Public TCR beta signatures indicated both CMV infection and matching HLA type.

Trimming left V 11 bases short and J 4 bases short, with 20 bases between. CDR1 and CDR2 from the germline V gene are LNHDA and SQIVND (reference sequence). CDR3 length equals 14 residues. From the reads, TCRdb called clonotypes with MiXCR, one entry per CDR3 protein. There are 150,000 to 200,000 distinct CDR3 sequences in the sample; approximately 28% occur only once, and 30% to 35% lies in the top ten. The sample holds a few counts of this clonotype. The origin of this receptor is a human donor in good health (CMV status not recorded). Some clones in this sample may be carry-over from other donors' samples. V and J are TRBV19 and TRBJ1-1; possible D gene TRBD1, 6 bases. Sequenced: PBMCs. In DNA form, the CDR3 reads TGTGCCGCAACACCTGGAGGGGGAGGCACTGAAGCTTTCTTT. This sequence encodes CAATPGGGGTEAFF.